This TCR beta chain was identified during a study of T cells after posttransplantation cyclophosphamide. Points from the study as a whole: TRB clonality was highly associated with recipient CMV seropositivity and reactivation.

This clone showed up just a few times. Its antigen is not known. Other DNA sequences within the sample encode an identical CDR3. TCRdb's table, derived via immunoSEQ multiplex PCR, lists solely in-frame clones and lacks some. The sample has 30,000 to 40,000 clones, none seen only once. Trimming took 4 bases from V and 4 from J; bases not matched to a gene: 11. Germline CDR1 SGHRS, CDR2 YFSETQ. The CDR3 sequence is 16 residues long. The related graft donor's blood sample was taken on the day of bone marrow donation. The receptor comes from a man over 45 in good health, CMV-negative, and a related stem cell transplant donor. The sample consisted of PBMCs. The V and J genes are TRBV5-1 and TRBJ2-5; TRBD1 matches 9 bases. The CDR3 nucleotides read TGCGCCAGCAGCGATCAAGGACAGGGGACGGGAGAGACCCAGTACTTC. The encoded protein is CASSDQGQGTGETQYF.